Each of the 6 T cell receptor beta chains below was sequenced from the same sample in a study of T cell responses to AZD1222 COVID-19 vaccine. Data came from immunoSEQ multiplex PCR; TCRdb stores just in-frame clones and leaves some out. Of roughly 170,000 clones listed, around 94% were seen once; the top ten hold around 1.6%. The specimen comprised peripheral blood, sampled 28 days after the second AZD1222 dose. These receptors originate from an adult who received the AZD1222 COVID-19 vaccine.

The chain is built from TRBV12-3 or TRBV12-4 and TRBJ1-1; D is unresolved. CDR3 size: 12 residues. The V end was cut by 3 bases, the J end by 1 base, with 3 bases between. The CDR3 protein is CASSFSNTEAFF. In nucleotides, the CDR3 is TGTGCCAGCAGTTTTTCGAACACTGAAGCTTTCTTT.

CDR3 residues: CASSFTGSSNQPQHF. In DNA form, the CDR3 reads TGTGCCAGCAGTTTTACCGGGTCGAGCAATCAGCCCCAGCATTTT. The rearrangement uses TRBV28 and TRBJ1-5; D call uncertain. The ends were cut back, 3 bases at V and 1 base at J, with 10 bases in the middle. The CDR3 is 15 residues long. The germline V gene encodes CDR1 MDHEN and CDR2 SYDVKM.

This rearrangement joins TRBV27 to TRBJ1-1; 11 bases match TRBD1. CDR3 length equals 15 residues. Per the germline V gene, CDR1 is MNHEY and CDR2 is SMNVEV (reference sequence). J was trimmed by 4 bases and V by 6 bases; bases with no gene match: 7. CDR3 nucleotide sequence: TGTGCCAGCAGCCCCAGGGACAGGGGGTTCACTGAAGCTTTCTTT. Its translation: CASSPRDRGFTEAFF.

V gene TRBV19 combines with J gene TRBJ1-1; no clear D gene. V was shortened by 8 bases and J by 2 bases, with 6 bases between the two germline ends. Germline V lookup: CDR1 LNHDA, CDR2 SQIVND (reference sequence). The CDR3 is 11 amino acids. DNA for the CDR3: TGTGCCAGTGGGGAAAACACTGAAGCTTTCTTT. Translated: CASGENTEAFF.

This chain links TRBV11-2 with TRBJ2-6, with D hard to call. The CDR3 runs to 16 residues. Trimming stripped 5 bases from V and 0 bases from J, with 11 bases between. CDR1 and CDR2 from the germline V gene are SGHAT and FQNNGV. The CDR3 is CASSAHPRSGANVLTF. In DNA form, the CDR3 reads TGTGCCAGCAGCGCCCACCCCCGCTCTGGGGCCAACGTCCTGACTTTC.

On this clone: One junction end disagrees with the germline gene, perhaps due to a read error. The V and J genes are TRBV29-1 and TRBJ1-2; perhaps TRBD1 as D (6 bases). The CDR3 is made up of 11 amino acids. Germline V gene data show CDR1 as SQVTM and CDR2 as ANQGSEA. The DNA for the CDR3 is TGCAGCGTTAGGCCCGGTAATAGGGGGGACTTC. It encodes CSVRPGNRGDF.